This T cell receptor beta chain was identified during a study of blood T cell repertoires in COVID-19. Background on the study: The samples span acute and convalescent COVID-19 from the United States, Italy and Spain. From T cells, B-cell-depleted T cells, or PBMCs came the material, which was cDNA or gDNA.

CDR3 length: 16 amino acids. Germline trimming cut 6 bases from V and 2 bases from J; bases unmatched to any gene: 9. Germline CDR1 is SGHAT and CDR2 is FQNNGV. Source study methods: For nucleated cells, counts were estimated from reference gene primer amplification. Produced via immunoSEQ multiplex PCR; TCRdb's table is partial and in-frame only. V and J calls and clone size come straight from that table; D and trimming were deduced from the DNA. Here the sample spans roughly 100,000 clones, under 80% being singletons. The sequence was collected from a woman in her seventies with acute or convalescent COVID-19. What was sequenced was peripheral blood. The chain recombines TRBV11-2 with TRBJ2-3; 9 bases are shared with TRBD2. CDR3 sequence reads: CASSLARGGSTDTQYF. In DNA, the CDR3 is TGTGCCAGCAGTCTAGCGCGGGGGGGGTCCACAGATACGCAGTATTTT.